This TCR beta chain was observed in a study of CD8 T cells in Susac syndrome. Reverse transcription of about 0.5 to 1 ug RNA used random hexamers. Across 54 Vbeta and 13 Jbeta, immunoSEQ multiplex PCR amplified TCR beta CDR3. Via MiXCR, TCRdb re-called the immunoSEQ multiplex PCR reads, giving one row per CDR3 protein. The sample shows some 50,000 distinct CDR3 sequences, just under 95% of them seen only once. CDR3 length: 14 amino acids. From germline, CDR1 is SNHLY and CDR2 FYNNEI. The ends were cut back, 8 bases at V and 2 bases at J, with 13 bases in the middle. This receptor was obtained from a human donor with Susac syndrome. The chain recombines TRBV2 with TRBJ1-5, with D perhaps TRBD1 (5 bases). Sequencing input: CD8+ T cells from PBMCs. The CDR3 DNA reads TGTGCCAGCGAAATAGGGGTGGGCAATCAGCCCCAGCATTTT. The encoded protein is CASEIGVGNQPQHF.